This record covers a single T cell receptor beta chain. The data derive from a study of blood T cell repertoires in COVID-19. Study background: COVID-19 samples, acute and convalescent, were from the United States, Italy and Spain. T cells, B-cell-depleted T cells, or PBMCs supplied cDNA or gDNA.

Cohorts were based on clinical histories the participants reported. CDR1 SGHAT and CDR2 FQNNGV come from the germline V gene. CDR3 length: 14 amino acids. The V and J ends lost 6 bases and 0 bases respectively, with 9 bases between them. The method was immunoSEQ multiplex PCR; TCRdb's version includes in-frame clones alone and lacks a portion of them. The sample lists about 400,000 clones, roughly nine tenths seen once, with 1.7% in the top ten. The sequenced sample was PBMCs or T cells enriched from blood (not recorded which). The gene calls are TRBV11-2 and TRBJ2-1; tentative D call: TRBD2 (6 bases). This TCR came from a woman in her thirties who had recovered from COVID-19. The CDR3 spells CASRGLSSYNEQFF. CDR3 in DNA: TGTGCCAGCAGGGGACTGAGCTCCTACAATGAGCAGTTCTTC.